This entry concerns a single TCR beta chain. Its target is not known. The data are from a study of OX40 agonist ivuxolimab in advanced cancers. General study points: Clonal expansion by week 6 occurred in CD4+ and CD8+ blood T cells (at 0.1 to 3.0 mg/kg). Relative to CD4+ cells, CD8+ T cells on average had more expanded clones.

Measured with immunoSEQ multiplex PCR; TCRdb has only the in-frame clones, and not every one. The sample holds fewer than 70,000 clones, around 85% seen once. Germline assignment: CDR1 SGHNT and CDR2 YYREEE (reference sequence). V was pared by 6 bases and J by 2 bases, with 7 bases of the junction left unmatched. CDR3 length: 15 amino acids. The sample consisted of CD4+ or CD8+ T cells sorted from blood, taken in a trial of the OX40 agonist ivuxolimab. This TCR came from an adult with an advanced solid tumor such as melanoma, head and neck, liver or kidney cancer. The chain carries TRBV5-4 and TRBJ2-1; 8 bases fit TRBD2. CDR3 sequence: CASKRGGGPYNEQFF. CDR3 bases: TGTGCCAGCAAACGTGGCGGGGGGCCCTACAATGAGCAGTTCTTC.